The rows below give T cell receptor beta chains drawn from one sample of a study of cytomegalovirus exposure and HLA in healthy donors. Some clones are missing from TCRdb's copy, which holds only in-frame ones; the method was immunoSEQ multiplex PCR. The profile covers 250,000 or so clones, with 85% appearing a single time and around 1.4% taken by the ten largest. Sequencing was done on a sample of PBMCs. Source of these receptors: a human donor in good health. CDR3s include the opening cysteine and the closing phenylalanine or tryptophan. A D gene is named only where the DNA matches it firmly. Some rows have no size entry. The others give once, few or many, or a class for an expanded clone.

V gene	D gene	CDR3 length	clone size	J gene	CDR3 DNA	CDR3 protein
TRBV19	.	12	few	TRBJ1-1	TGTGCCAGTAGTATTGAGGCCCCTGAAGCTTTCTTT	CASSIEAPEAFF
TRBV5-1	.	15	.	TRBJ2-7	TGCGCCAGCAGCTTGGGTACCTTGCGGTCTTACGAGCAGTACTTC	CASSLGTLRSYEQYF
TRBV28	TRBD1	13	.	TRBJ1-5	TGTGCCAGCAGCTGGACAGGGAGTCAGCCCCAGCATTTT	CASSWTGSQPQHF
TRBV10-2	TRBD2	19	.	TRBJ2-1	TGCGCCAGCAGTGACCTCATCAATAGCGGGAGGGCCCTATACAATGAGCAGTTCTTC	CASSDLINSGRALYNEQFF
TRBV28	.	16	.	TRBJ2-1	TGTGCCAGCAGTCCGACCGGGACACCCAGTTACAATGAGCAGTTCTTC	CASSPTGTPSYNEQFF
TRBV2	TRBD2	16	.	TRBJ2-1	TGTGCCAGCAGTGGTGGACTAGCGGGAGCCTACAATGAGCAGTTCTTC	CASSGGLAGAYNEQFF
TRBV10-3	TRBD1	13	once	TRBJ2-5	TGTGCCATCAGTAAGGGACAGGGGGGTGAGCAGTACTTC	CAISKGQGGEQYF
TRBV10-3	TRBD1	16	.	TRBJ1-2	TGTGCCATCAGTGAGTCGGGACAGGGGTCGGGATATGGCTACACCTTC	CAISESGQGSGYGYTF
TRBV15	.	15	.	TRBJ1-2	TGTGCCACCAGCAGAGAGGGGGAGGGGAGCTATGGCTACACCTTC	CATSREGEGSYGYTF
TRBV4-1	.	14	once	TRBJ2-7	TGCGCCAGCAGCCAAGTTGGGGCATTCTACGAGCAGTACTTC	CASSQVGAFYEQYF
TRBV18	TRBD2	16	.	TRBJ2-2	TGTGCCAGCTCAACCGGACTAGCGCTAAACACCGGGGAGCTGTTTTTT	CASSTGLALNTGELFF
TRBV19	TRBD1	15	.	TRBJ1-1	TGTGCCACCCACCCCCGGCCGGGACAGGGTCAAGAAGCTTTCTTT	CATHPRPGQGQEAFF
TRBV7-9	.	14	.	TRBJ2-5	TGTGCCATCCCGACGTACAGGGAGCAAGAGACCCAGTACTTC	CAIPTYREQETQYF
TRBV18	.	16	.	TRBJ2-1	TGTGCCAGCTCACTAAAGGACGCGGGGCAGGACAATGAGCAGTTCTTC	CASSLKDAGQDNEQFF
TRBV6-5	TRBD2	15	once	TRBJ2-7	TGTGCCAGCAGTTACAGTAGCGGGAGTAGCTACGAGCAGTACTTC	CASSYSSGSSYEQYF
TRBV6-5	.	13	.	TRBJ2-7	TGTGCCAGCAGTTCCCCCATCTCCCTCGGGCAGTACTTC	CASSSPISLGQYF
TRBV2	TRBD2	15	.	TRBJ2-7	TGTGCCAGCGGAGAGGCTAGCGGACATTCCTACGAGCAGTACTTC	CASGEASGHSYEQYF
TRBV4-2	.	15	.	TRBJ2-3	TGTGCCAGCAGCCCGCGGATCACTAGCACAGATACGCAGTATTTT	CASSPRITSTDTQYF
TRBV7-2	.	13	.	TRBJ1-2	TGTGCCAGCAGCCTCAGGGATTTGGGCGGCTACACCTTC	CASSLRDLGGYTF
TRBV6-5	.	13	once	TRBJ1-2	TGTGCCAGCAGTTACTCGGACAGTCGGGGCTACACCTTC	CASSYSDSRGYTF
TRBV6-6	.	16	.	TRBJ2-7	TGTGCCAGCAGTCCGCCGCGCGGGCGGGCCTCCTACGAGCAGTACTTC	CASSPPRGRASYEQYF
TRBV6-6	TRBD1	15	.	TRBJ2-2	TGTGCCAGCAGTCTCCGGGACAGGGACCCCGGGGAGCTGTTTTTT	CASSLRDRDPGELFF
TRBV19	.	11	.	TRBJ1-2	TGTGCCAGTAGTCCCGGCTATGGCTACACCTTC	CASSPGYGYTF
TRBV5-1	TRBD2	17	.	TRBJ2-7	TGCGCCAGCAGAGTCTTCCCGCTAGCGGGAGAATTCCACGAGCAGTACTTC	CASRVFPLAGEFHEQYF
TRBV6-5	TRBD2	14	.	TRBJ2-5	TGTGCCAGCGCCACGGGAGGGCCGGGTGAGACCCAGTACTTC	CASATGGPGETQYF
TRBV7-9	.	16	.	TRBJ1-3	TGTGCCAGCAGCTCAGAATGGAGCAGCTCTGGAAACACCATATATTTT	CASSSEWSSSGNTIYF
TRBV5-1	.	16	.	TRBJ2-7	TGCGCCAGCAGCTTGGTCCCCCTCCCCAGTTCGGGGGAGCAGTACTTC	CASSLVPLPSSGEQYF
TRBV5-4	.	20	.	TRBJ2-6	TGTGCCAGCAGCCGAAAGGTCCAAAGCGGGTTAAGCTCTGGGGCCAACGTCCTGACTTTC	CASSRKVQSGLSSGANVLTF
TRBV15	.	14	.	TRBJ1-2	TGTGCCACCAGCGTTGAAACAGCCAGGAGGGGCTACACCTTC	CATSVETARRGYTF
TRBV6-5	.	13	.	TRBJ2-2	TGTGCCAGCAGCCCTCTTTACACCGGGGAGCTGTTTTTT	CASSPLYTGELFF
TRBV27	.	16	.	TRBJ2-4	TGTGCCAGCAGTTCAAAGAGCGGACGAGTCAAAAACATTCAGTACTTC	CASSSKSGRVKNIQYF
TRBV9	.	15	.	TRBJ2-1	TGTGCCAGCAGCCTGAGCGGAAGCTCCTACAATGAGCAGTTCTTC	CASSLSGSSYNEQFF
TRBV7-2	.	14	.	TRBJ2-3	TGTGCCATCTCGACGGGGAGTAGCACAGATACGCAGTATTTT	CAISTGSSTDTQYF
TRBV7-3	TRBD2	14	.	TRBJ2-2	TGTGCCAGCAGCTTACTAGCGGCAACCGGGGAGCTGTTTTTT	CASSLLAATGELFF
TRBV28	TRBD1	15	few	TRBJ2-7	TGTGCCAGCAGTCCTCCGGGACAGGGGTTCGTCGAGCAGTACTTC	CASSPPGQGFVEQYF
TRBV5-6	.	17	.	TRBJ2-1	TGTGCCAGCAGCCATATGACCAGGGGTACAATGGGTAGTGAGCAGTTCTTC	CASSHMTRGTMGSEQFF
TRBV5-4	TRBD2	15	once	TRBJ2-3	TGTGCCAGCAGCTTTCCGGGACTAGCGACTGATACGCAGTATTTT	CASSFPGLATDTQYF
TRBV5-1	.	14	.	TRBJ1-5	TGCGCCAGCAGCTTGGACTGGGGAGGCCAGCCCCAGCATTTT	CASSLDWGGQPQHF
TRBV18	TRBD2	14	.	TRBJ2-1	TGTGCCAGCTCCCGGCTAGCGGGATACAATGAGCAGTTCTTC	CASSRLAGYNEQFF
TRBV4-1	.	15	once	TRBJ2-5	TGCGCCAGCAGCCAATTCGACGCCCGGGGAGAGACCCAGTACTTC	CASSQFDARGETQYF
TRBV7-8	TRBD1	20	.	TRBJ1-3	TGTGCCAGCAGCTTTTTTCCAGGGGGCGACCACGTAATGTCTGGAAACACCATATATTTT	CASSFFPGGDHVMSGNTIYF
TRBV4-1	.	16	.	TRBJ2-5	TGCGCCAGCAGCCAATCCCAGCGGGCTTACCAAGAGACCCAGTACTTC	CASSQSQRAYQETQYF
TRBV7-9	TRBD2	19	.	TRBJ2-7	TGTTCCAGCAGCTTATCCTCCACCGGGACTAGCGGGAGGCGCTACGAGCAGTACTTC	CSSSLSSTGTSGRRYEQYF
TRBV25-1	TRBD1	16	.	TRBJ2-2	TGTGCCAGCAGTGCGGGGACAGGAGGTTACACCGGGGAGCTGTTTTTT	CASSAGTGGYTGELFF
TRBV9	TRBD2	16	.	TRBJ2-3	TGTGCCAGCCCCAAAGGAGGGGGGACTAGCGTGCATACGCAGTATTTT	CASPKGGGTSVHTQYF
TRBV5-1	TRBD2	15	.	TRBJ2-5	TGCGCCAGCAGCCCAACACCGGGAGGACAAGAGACCCAGTACTTC	CASSPTPGGQETQYF
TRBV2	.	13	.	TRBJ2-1	TGTGCCAGCAGTGAAGAATTCGACAATGAGCAGTTCTTC	CASSEEFDNEQFF
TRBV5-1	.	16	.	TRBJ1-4	TGCGCCAGCAGCCATGACCAACAGGCAACTAATGAAAAACTGTTTTTT	CASSHDQQATNEKLFF
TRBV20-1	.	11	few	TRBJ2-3	TGCAGTGTCCCAGGGGTAGATACGCAGTATTTT	CSVPGVDTQYF